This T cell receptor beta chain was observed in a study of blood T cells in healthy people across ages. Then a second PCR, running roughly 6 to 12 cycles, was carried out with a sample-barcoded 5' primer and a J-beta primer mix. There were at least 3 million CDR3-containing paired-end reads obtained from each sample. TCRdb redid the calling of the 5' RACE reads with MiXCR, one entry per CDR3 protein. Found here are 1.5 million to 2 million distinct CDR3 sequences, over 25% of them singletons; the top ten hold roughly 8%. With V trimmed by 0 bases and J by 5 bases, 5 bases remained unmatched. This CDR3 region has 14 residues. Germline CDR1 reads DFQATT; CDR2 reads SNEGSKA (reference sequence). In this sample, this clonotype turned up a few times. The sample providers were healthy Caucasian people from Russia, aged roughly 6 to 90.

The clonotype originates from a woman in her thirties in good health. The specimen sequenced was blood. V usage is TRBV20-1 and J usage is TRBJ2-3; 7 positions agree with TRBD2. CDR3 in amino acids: CSAREGPGGDTQYF. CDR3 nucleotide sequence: TGCAGTGCTAGAGAGGGGCCGGGGGGAGATACGCAGTATTTT.